These 13 T cell receptor beta chains share one sample of origin, sequenced in a study of T-cell memory formation after mild COVID-19. TCRdb independently ran MiXCR on the 5' RACE reads; one entry per CDR3 protein. This table holds about 150,000 distinct CDR3 sequences, roughly 15% found once. Sequencing was carried out using PBMCs or a T cell subset sorted from them (not recorded which). The receptor set was obtained from an adult woman who had mild COVID-19 (a few samples of this study predate the infection). Cell type and time point are not known.

The chain uses TRBV23-1 and TRBJ2-4; unclear D gene. TRBV23-1 is placed among ORFs of uncertain function. The V end was cut by 4 bases, the J end by 6 bases, with 7 bases between. The CDR3 totals 12 residues. The CDR3: CASSRRTNIQYF. Written as DNA, the CDR3 is TGCGCCAGCAGTCGCCGAACAAACATTCAGTACTTC.

The genes are TRBV6-5 and TRBJ2-3; no definite D call. CDR3 size: 13 residues. Germline V gene lookup returns CDR1 MNHEY and CDR2 SVGAGI. Trimming shortened V by 7 bases and J by 0 bases, and 8 bases separated the two germline ends. The CDR3 bases are TGTGCCAGCACGAGAACTAGCACAGATACGCAGTATTTT. This gives the protein CASTRTSTDTQYF.

This clonotype was seen only a few times. The chain employs TRBV5-1 and TRBJ2-5; TRBD1 agrees at 12 bases. The length of the CDR3 is 14 residues. The V gene end was trimmed by 3 bases and the J gene end by 5 bases; junction bases not matched to a gene: 2. Germline-derived CDR1 and CDR2 are SGHRS and YFSETQ. CDR3 in DNA: TGCGCCAGCAGCTGGGACAGGGGGCGGGAGACCCAGTACTTC. The encoded protein is CASSWDRGRETQYF.

This clonotype was seen a few times. The rearrangement links TRBV20-1 to TRBJ1-5, with D tentatively TRBD1 (6 bases). Germline-derived CDR1 and CDR2 are DFQATT and SNEGSKA (reference sequence). This CDR3 comprises 13 residues. V dropped 4 bases and J dropped 6 bases, with 13 bases sitting between them. CDR3 region: CSATGEVGQPQHF. The CDR3 nucleotides are TGCAGTGCTACAGGGGAGGTGGGTCAGCCCCAGCATTTT.

The sample holds a few counts of this clonotype. V gene TRBV12-3 or TRBV12-4 combines with J gene TRBJ2-1; TRBD1 matches 8 bases. CDR3 length equals 11 residues. V trimming: 6 bases; J trimming: 15 bases; junction bases outside the gene matches: 7. The DNA for the CDR3 is TGTGCCAGCAGCTCAGGGGGCCTTTGGTTCTTC. It codes for CASSSGGLWFF.

The chain is built from TRBV12-3 or TRBV12-4 and TRBJ2-7; TRBD1 agrees at 7 bases. The CDR3 spans 14 residues. V lost 5 bases, J lost 1 base, and 5 bases stayed unmatched. The DNA of the CDR3 is TGTGCCAGCAGTACCGGGGACAGTTCCTACGAGCAGTACTTC. Its protein product is CASSTGDSSYEQYF.

There are many counts of this clonotype. J is TRBJ2-3 and V is TRBV2; 8 nucleotides line up with TRBD1. The V segment lost 7 bases and the J segment 2 bases; nucleotides outside the gene matches: 8. CDR3 length equals 15 residues. The germline V gene has CDR1 SNHLY and CDR2 FYNNEI. This CDR3 reads CASNPDRGFTDTQYF. The DNA for the CDR3 is TGTGCCAGCAACCCCGACAGGGGCTTCACAGATACGCAGTATTTT.

This clonotype has only a few counts. This chain links TRBV5-1 with TRBJ2-2; D assignment may be TRBD1 or TRBD2 (5 bases each). From germline, CDR1 is SGHRS and CDR2 YFSETQ. V was clipped by 0 bases and J by 2 bases, with 8 bases between them. The CDR3 contains 15 residues. The CDR3 loop is CASSLAGQNTGELFF. The CDR3 DNA is TGCGCCAGCAGCTTGGCGGGGCAAAACACCGGGGAGCTGTTTTTT.

This clonotype was seen a handful of times. This chain uses TRBV13 with TRBJ2-3; D not resolved. Trimming shortened V by 8 bases and J by 0 bases, and 15 bases separated the two germline ends. Germline lookup yields CDR1 PRHDT and CDR2 FYEKMQ (reference sequence). The CDR3 extends over 15 amino acids. In DNA, the CDR3 is TGTGCCAGCGAGCTTAGGACCCCTAGCACAGATACGCAGTATTTT. Its translation: CASELRTPSTDTQYF.

The V gene is TRBV12-3 or TRBV12-4, the J gene TRBJ2-1; maybe TRBD1 (5 bases). CDR3 length: 14 amino acids. V was trimmed by 8 bases and J by 7 bases, leaving 18 bases between them. The CDR3 reads CASLDSDSVNEQFF. In nucleotides, the CDR3 is TGTGCCAGCTTAGACAGTGATAGTGTAAATGAGCAGTTCTTC.

The chain is built from TRBV20-1 and TRBJ2-1, with 11 bases that match TRBD2. Germline assignment: CDR1 DFQATT and CDR2 SNEGSKA (reference sequence). V shed 0 bases, J shed 3 bases, and the junction held 16 bases outside the gene matches. There are 20 residues in the CDR3. The CDR3 region has the DNA TGCAGTGCTAGAGATCTCTCGGGTGCGCTAGCGGGGGGTCGCTACAATGAGCAGTTCTTC. Translating it yields CSARDLSGALAGGRYNEQFF.

As DNA, the CDR3 is TGTGCCAGCAGTTACCGAGGGCTGAACACTGAAGCTTTCTTT. Its protein is CASSYRGLNTEAFF. The chain has TRBV6-5 and TRBJ1-1; D unclear. Germline loops: CDR1 MNHEY, CDR2 SVGAGI. V dropped 2 bases and J dropped 0 bases, with 7 bases sitting between them. This CDR3 contains 14 residues.

The table lists this clonotype with a few counts. V usage is TRBV9 and J usage is TRBJ1-2, with unresolved D. Trimming removed 0 bases from V and 8 bases from J, with 20 bases in between. The germline gives CDR1 SGDLS, CDR2 YYNGEE. The CDR3 is 16 residues long. CDR3 amino acids: CASSVGGPGSRTGYTF. The DNA for the CDR3 is TGTGCCAGCAGCGTAGGAGGTCCCGGGTCCCGGACGGGCTACACCTTC.